This T cell receptor beta chain was captured by sequencing in a study of CD8+ T cells in alopecia areata. Whole-study findings and limits: Compared with normal scalp, lesional scalp had higher clonality and more expanded CD8+ clones.

The CDR3 runs 14 residues. CDR1 and CDR2 (germline): GTSNPN, SVGIG (reference sequence). Between the trimmed V and J ends, which lost 3 bases and 11 bases, there was a span of 19 bases. RNA was extracted and reverse transcribed into cDNA as the sequencing template. Using immunoSEQ multiplex PCR, the repertoire was profiled, and TCRdb retains in-frame clones only, with some absent. The table records 150,000 to 190,000 clones, around 55% of them present only once. This clone has a handful of counts. Its antigen is not known. The chain has TRBV30 and TRBJ1-4; D is perhaps TRBD1 (6 bases). The clonotype was recovered from a human donor with alopecia areata. Sequences were derived from CD8+ T cells sorted from blood, sampled at week 0. The CDR3 DNA reads TGTGCCTGGAGGAATACACAGGGAGGGTGGAAACTGTTTTTT. It yields the protein CAWRNTQGGWKLFF.